These 26 T cell receptor beta chains share one sample of origin, sequenced in a study of shared clonotypes between healthy human individuals. CD45RO-negative, CCR7-positively selected cells formed the naive CD8 fraction, excluding terminally differentiated effector memory CD45RA+ cells. Only in-frame clones appear in the TCRdb table, and some are missing; sequencing was by immunoSEQ multiplex PCR. The sample yields just over 2,000,000 clones, around 96% seen once. Source material: naive CD8+ T cells sorted from blood. These receptors originate from a man between 18 and 35 years old in good health.

The rearrangement uses TRBV7-6 and TRBJ2-7; D might be TRBD2 (6 bases). The germline V gene has CDR1 SGHVS and CDR2 FNYEAQ. V dropped 5 bases and J dropped 3 bases, with 20 bases sitting between them. The CDR3 runs 16 residues. The CDR3 nucleotides are TGTGCCAGCAGCCCCGAGGACGGGACTCGGAACTACGAGCAGTACTTC. Its protein is CASSPEDGTRNYEQYF. The whole variable domain, filled in from reference TRBV7-6 and TRBJ2-7, reads GAGVSQSPRYKVTKRGQDVALRCDPISGHVSLYWYRQALGQGPEFLTYFNYEAQQDKSGLPNDRFSAERPEGSISTLTIQRTEQRDSAMYRCASSPEDGTRNYEQYFGPGTRLTVT.

The V and J genes are TRBV4-3 and TRBJ1-2, with TRBD1 matching over 8 bases. V was pared by 0 bases and J by 4 bases, with 13 bases of the junction left unmatched. This CDR3 region has 18 residues. Per the germline V gene, CDR1 is LGHNA and CDR2 is YSLEER. The CDR3 region has the DNA TGCGCCAGCAGCCAAGATCTCGCAGGGGGCTCCCTTACCTATGGCTACACCTTC. Protein: CASSQDLAGGSLTYGYTF.

This rearrangement joins TRBV28 to TRBJ2-1; D is perhaps TRBD1 (6 bases). The CDR3 totals 14 residues. CDR1 is MDHEN, CDR2 SYDVKM, per germline. Between the trimmed V and J ends, which lost 5 bases and 4 bases, there was a span of 12 bases. The CDR3 region is CASSPPGQYNEQFF. CDR3 nucleotides: TGTGCCAGCAGTCCTCCCGGACAGTACAATGAGCAGTTCTTC.

This clone was counted once. This chain connects TRBV29-1 to TRBJ2-1; the match to TRBD2 covers 9 bases. Unmatched junction bases numbered 8, after V lost 1 base and J lost 7 bases. The germline V gene encodes CDR1 SQVTM and CDR2 ANQGSEA. The CDR3 is 15 amino acids. The CDR3 here is CSVEGGGRVMNEQFF. CDR3 sequence (DNA): TGCAGCGTTGAAGGAGGCGGGAGGGTAATGAATGAGCAGTTCTTC.

This rearrangement joins TRBV6-5 to TRBJ1-5, with 8 bases aligning to TRBD1. The junction had 9 bases not matched to a gene; V was cut back by 8 bases and J by 6 bases. The CDR3 consists of 14 residues. Germline V gene data show CDR1 as MNHEY and CDR2 as SVGAGI. CDR3 sequence: CASCPGQGSQPQHF. CDR3 sequence (DNA): TGTGCCAGCTGCCCCGGACAGGGCTCTCAGCCCCAGCATTTT.

The chain couples TRBV7-6 to TRBJ2-1; D is uncertain. The germline V and J ends were trimmed by 5 bases and 4 bases, with 6 bases remaining between them. Germline CDR1 reads SGHVS; CDR2 reads FNYEAQ. The CDR3 is made up of 12 amino acids. CDR3 sequence (DNA): TGTGCCAGCAGCCCGACTTACAATGAGCAGTTCTTC. Its translation: CASSPTYNEQFF.

The CDR3 region is CASSVQGAQEQYF. CDR3 bases: TGTGCCAGCAGCGTTCAGGGGGCGCAGGAGCAGTACTTC. The V call is TRBV7-9, the J call TRBJ2-7; 8 bases are a match to TRBD1. CDR1 and CDR2 (germline): SEHNR, FQNEAQ (reference sequence). This CDR3 comprises 13 residues. J was trimmed by 7 bases and V by 5 bases; bases with no gene match: 7.

The chain uses TRBV9 and TRBJ2-7, with TRBD2 matching 9 bases. There are 15 residues in the CDR3. Germline V gene data show CDR1 as SGDLS and CDR2 as YYNGEE. Trimming removed 0 bases from V and 2 bases from J; junction bases left unmatched: 3. CDR3 nucleotides: TGTGCCAGCAGCGTAGGGGGACTAGCCACCTACGAGCAGTACTTC. Amino acids: CASSVGGLATYEQYF.

Of note for this clone: Other DNA sequences from this sample encode an identical CDR3 as well. The CDR3 DNA reads as TGTGCCAGCACCCCGACAGGGGGGTCCTACGAGCAGTACTTC. Its protein product is CASTPTGGSYEQYF. The J gene is TRBJ2-7, the V gene TRBV6-5; 9 positions agree with TRBD1. This CDR3 is 14 amino acids long. J gave up 1 base and V 7 bases, and 5 bases lay outside the gene matches. Germline CDR1 MNHEY, CDR2 SVGAGI.

The J gene is TRBJ2-2, the V gene TRBV30; 15 nucleotides agree with TRBD2. The CDR3 has 18 amino acids. Germline V gives CDR1 GTSNPN, CDR2 SVGIG (reference sequence). V was pared by 2 bases and J by 7 bases, with 11 bases of the junction left unmatched. CDR3 sequence reads: CAWSPPAGLAGGIGELFF. CDR3 bases: TGTGCCTGGAGTCCACCGGCGGGACTAGCGGGGGGTATCGGGGAGCTGTTTTTT.

The chain uses TRBV6-5 and TRBJ1-1; D unresolved. In germline, CDR1 is MNHEY, CDR2 SVGAGI. The CDR3 is made up of 13 amino acids. Trimming took 0 bases from V and 6 from J, leaving 8 bases between them. The CDR3 DNA follows: TGTGCCAGCAGTTACTCGGGCTCTTCTGAAGCTTTCTTT. It encodes CASSYSGSSEAFF.

Turning to this clone: Sequence at one end of the junction differs from germline and may be a read error. J is TRBJ2-1 and V is TRBV4-1, with 7 nucleotides matching TRBD2. Germline CDR1 MGHRA, CDR2 YSYEKL. The CDR3 has 13 residues. This chain's CDR3 is CASSQGGTDVRIF. CDR3 DNA: TGCGCCAGCAGCCAGGGGGGGACGGACGTTCGAATCTTC.

The chain is built from TRBV4-3 and TRBJ2-7; TRBD1 matches 10 bases. V lost 0 bases, J lost 2 bases, and 4 bases stayed unmatched. This CDR3 has 16 amino acids. Germline V gene lookup returns CDR1 LGHNA and CDR2 YSLEER. Written as DNA, the CDR3 is TGCGCCAGCAGCCAAGAATTGGGACAGGGGCCCTACGAGCAGTACTTC. Protein: CASSQELGQGPYEQYF.

V gene TRBV20-1 combines with J gene TRBJ1-1, with D unclear. V lost 2 bases, J lost 6 bases, and 7 bases lay in between. The CDR3 spans 11 residues. In germline, CDR1 is DFQATT, CDR2 SNEGSKA (reference sequence). The CDR3 region is CSARRGSEAFF. The DNA for the CDR3 is TGCAGTGCTAGACGAGGTTCTGAAGCTTTCTTT.

The chain carries TRBV28 and TRBJ1-3; D gene uncertain. The CDR3 is 16 amino acids. Germline V CDR1 and CDR2: MDHEN, SYDVKM. Trimming left V 5 bases short and J 0 bases short, with 14 bases between. CDR3 residues: CASSIPAGSSGNTIYF. Here the CDR3 DNA reads TGTGCCAGCAGTATCCCTGCCGGTAGCTCTGGAAACACCATATATTTT.

J is TRBJ2-1 and V is TRBV2; 7 bases line up with TRBD2. V shed 8 bases and J 10 bases; nucleotides not matched to a gene: 5. CDR3 length: 11 amino acids. Per germline, CDR1 SNHLY and CDR2 FYNNEI. The CDR3 nucleotides read TGTGCCAGCGCTGGACTAGAAGAGCAGTTCTTC. This translates into CASAGLEEQFF.

A note on this clone: Other DNA sequences from this sample encode an identical CDR3 as well. This chain joins TRBV29-1 and TRBJ2-7; D perhaps matches TRBD2 (6 bases). This CDR3 spans 12 amino acids. The V gene lost 5 bases and the J gene lost 2 bases, with 10 bases spanning the gap. Germline assignment: CDR1 SQVTM and CDR2 ANQGSEA. The CDR3 protein is CSVLAETYEQYF. The CDR3 DNA sequence: TGCAGCGTTTTAGCGGAGACCTACGAGCAGTACTTC.

The chain has TRBV4-1 and TRBJ1-1; 8 nucleotides align to TRBD1. CDR1 is MGHRA and CDR2 is YSYEKL in the germline V gene. The CDR3 consists of 18 residues. Unmatched junction bases numbered 18, after V lost 6 bases and J lost 3 bases. CDR3: CASSPRGSTGGLDTEAFF. The CDR3 DNA is TGCGCCAGCAGTCCAAGGGGAAGTACAGGGGGATTAGACACTGAAGCTTTCTTT.

V usage is TRBV19 and J usage is TRBJ1-5, with 9 bases identical to TRBD1. The germline gives CDR1 LNHDA, CDR2 SQIVND (reference sequence). The CDR3 covers 16 residues. The V gene end was trimmed by 0 bases and the J gene end by 9 bases; junction bases not matched to a gene: 9. The CDR3 loop is CASSIEPPEGQGPQHF. The CDR3 DNA reads TGTGCCAGTAGTATAGAGCCACCCGAGGGACAGGGGCCCCAGCATTTT.

This clone was observed a handful of times. V usage is TRBV10-3 and J usage is TRBJ2-7, with D uncertain. CDR1 is ENHRY and CDR2 is SYGVKD in the germline V gene. The CDR3 sequence is 15 residues long. V lost 6 bases and J lost 0, with 15 bases in between. The CDR3 loop reads CAIRLWQASSYEQYF. CDR3 nucleotides: TGTGCCATCAGGCTGTGGCAGGCTAGCTCCTACGAGCAGTACTTC.

About this clone: Other DNA sequences from this sample encode an identical CDR3 as well. The chain combines TRBV6-5 with TRBJ2-7; 15 bases fit TRBD2. The junction had 0 bases not matched to a gene; V was cut back by 2 bases and J by 4 bases. Looked up from germline, CDR1 is MNHEY and CDR2 is SVGAGI. The CDR3 consists of 15 residues. CDR3 protein: CASSYGTSGGYEQYF. The DNA for the CDR3 is TGTGCCAGCAGTTACGGGACTAGCGGGGGGTACGAGCAGTACTTC.

The chain carries TRBV5-1 and TRBJ2-2; possibly TRBD1 for D (6 bases). V dropped 4 bases and J dropped 6 bases, with 16 bases sitting between them. CDR3 size: 15 residues. Germline V gene data show CDR1 as SGHRS and CDR2 as YFSETQ. The CDR3 DNA reads as TGCGCCAGCAGCCTCGGACAGTTTGGGCCCGGGGAGCTGTTTTTT. Translated: CASSLGQFGPGELFF.

V gene TRBV19 combines with J gene TRBJ2-1; 7 bases agree with TRBD2. Trimming at V came to 5 bases and at J to 3 bases, leaving 4 bases not matched to a gene. Per the germline V gene, CDR1 is LNHDA and CDR2 is SQIVND (reference sequence). The CDR3 extends over 14 amino acids. The CDR3 DNA is TGTGCCAGTAGTCCGGGACTACTCTACAATGAGCAGTTCTTC. It translates to CASSPGLLYNEQFF.

The sample holds one count of this clone. This chain links TRBV29-1 with TRBJ2-3; TRBD2 matches at 10 bases. The junction had 4 bases not matched to a gene; V was cut back by 6 bases and J by 1 base. Germline V gene sequence: CDR1 SQVTM, CDR2 ANQGSEA. The CDR3 is 14 amino acids. The CDR3 spells CSVYLAGGTDTQYF. The CDR3 nucleotides are TGCAGCGTGTACCTAGCGGGGGGCACAGATACGCAGTATTTT.

The chain couples TRBV4-1 to TRBJ2-3; TRBD1 is a possible D gene (6 bases). CDR3 size: 15 residues. Germline CDR1 and CDR2: MGHRA and YSYEKL. V was cut by 2 bases and J by 3 bases, with 12 bases left in between. The CDR3 DNA reads as TGCGCCAGCAGCCAATTTAAGGGGGAGACAGATACGCAGTATTTT. This codes for CASSQFKGETDTQYF.

Note on this clone: In the same sample, other DNA sequences code for this CDR3. This sequence joins TRBV25-1 and TRBJ1-1; TRBD1 might be the D (6 bases). Per the germline V gene, CDR1 is MGHDK and CDR2 is SYGVNS. CDR3 size: 11 residues. V lost 4 bases to trimming and J lost 6 bases, with 6 bases between them. CDR3 protein: CASSAGAEAFF. The CDR3, as DNA: TGTGCCAGCAGTGCAGGGGCTGAAGCTTTCTTT.